This is a list of T cell receptor beta chains from one sample in a study of radiotherapy plus CTLA-4 blockade in lung cancer. Produced via immunoSEQ multiplex PCR; TCRdb's table is partial and in-frame only. The sample holds 90,000 to 100,000 clones, about four fifths seen once. The sequencing used peripheral blood, collected from a patient treated with radiotherapy plus ipilimumab. The receptors come from a human donor with non-small cell lung cancer who had a partial response to radiotherapy plus ipilimumab. Some clones in this sample may be carry-over from other donors' samples. CDR3s include the opening cysteine and the closing phenylalanine or tryptophan. The order of the fields is clone size, V gene, D gene, J gene, CDR3 DNA, CDR3 protein. A D gene is named only where the DNA matches it firmly. Rows may omit the clone size; those that give it use once, few, many or a size class.

few	TRBV7-8	-	TRBJ1-3	TGTGCCAGCAGCTTAGCTTCTCAGGGAAACACCATATATTTT	CASSLASQGNTIYF
-	TRBV19	TRBD1	TRBJ2-2	TGTGCCAGTAGTGTACAGGGGGCGGGCACCGGGGAGCTGTTTTTT	CASSVQGAGTGELFF
-	TRBV29-1	-	TRBJ2-3	TGCAGCGTTGTGTCGGGGGACTTTAGGGATACGCAGTATTTT	CSVVSGDFRDTQYF
-	TRBV4-1	-	TRBJ2-5	TGCGCCAGCAGCCAATTTGGCCCCGGGTCCCAGACCCAGTACTTC	CASSQFGPGSQTQYF
-	TRBV6-1	-	TRBJ1-4	TGTGCCAGCAGGCAGGGGCAGAGAGGTGAAAAACTGTTTTTT	CASRQGQRGEKLFF
-	TRBV27	-	TRBJ2-2	TGTGCCAGCAGTTGGGAGACACCTGAACCCGGGGAGCTGTTTTTT	CASSWETPEPGELFF
-	TRBV6-6	-	TRBJ2-2	TGTGCCAGCAGAGCCACCGGGGGTAACACCGGGGAGCTGTTTTTT	CASRATGGNTGELFF
once	TRBV5-1	TRBD2	TRBJ2-7	TGCGCCAGCAGCTTGGTGGGACTAGCGGGAGGGCCCTCCTACGAGCAGTACTTC	CASSLVGLAGGPSYEQYF
-	TRBV19	TRBD1	TRBJ1-5	TGTGCCAGTAGTCCTCCGGGACAGGCCCGGCCCCAGCATTTT	CASSPPGQARPQHF
-	TRBV5-1	-	TRBJ2-7	TGCGCCAGCAGCCGGGACACCACCTACGAGCAGTACTTC	CASSRDTTYEQYF
-	TRBV10-1	-	TRBJ1-1	TGCGCCAGCGCAAACCGACAGAACACTGAAGCTTTCTTT	CASANRQNTEAFF
-	TRBV29-1	-	TRBJ2-3	TGCAGCGTTAAAGAGGGCGGGGACTCAGATACGCAGTATTTT	CSVKEGGDSDTQYF
-	TRBV18	TRBD1	TRBJ2-5	TGTGCCAGCTCAGCCGGGACAGGGGAGGAGACCCAGTACTTC	CASSAGTGEETQYF
-	TRBV5-5	-	TRBJ1-5	TGTGCCAGCAGCTGGGGGGGCGGGGTAGGGTTTAGTCAGCCCCAGCATTTT	CASSWGGGVGFSQPQHF
once	TRBV30	TRBD1	TRBJ1-3	TGTGCCTGGGGACAGGGGATGAAATATTTT	CAWGQGMKYF